Only a few counts were recorded for the clone carrying this T cell receptor (beta chain). Its antigen is still unknown. Germline V gene data show CDR1 as LGHNA and CDR2 as YSLEER. CDR3 length: 14 residues. V lost 1 base to trimming and J lost 0 bases, with 7 bases between them. The sample originates from a study of identical twins. Study results and caveats: The study reached conclusions through statistical analysis that was cross-sectional, not following the same donors.

MiXCR, applied by TCRdb to the 5' RACE reads, yields one record per CDR3 protein. Of 700,000 or so distinct CDR3 sequences listed, 8.5% to 9% are singletons. This sample was also put to use in a study of yellow fever vaccine responses in identical twins. That study adds: Reportedly, twins showed a vaccine T cell response that looked partly convergent and partly personalized.

This rearrangement joins TRBV4-3 to TRBJ2-7, with no clear D. The origin of this receptor is a woman younger than 35 in good health. Material for sequencing was PBMCs. The CDR3: CASSQARSSYEQYF. The CDR3 bases are TGCGCCAGCAGCCAAGCCCGGAGCTCCTACGAGCAGTACTTC.